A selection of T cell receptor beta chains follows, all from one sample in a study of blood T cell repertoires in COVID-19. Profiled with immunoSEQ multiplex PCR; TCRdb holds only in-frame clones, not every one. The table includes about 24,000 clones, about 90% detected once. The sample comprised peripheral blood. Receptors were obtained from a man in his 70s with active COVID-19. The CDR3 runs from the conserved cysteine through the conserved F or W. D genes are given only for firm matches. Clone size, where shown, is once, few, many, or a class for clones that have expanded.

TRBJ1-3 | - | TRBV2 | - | TGTGCCAGCGCGGCTGGAAACACCATATATTTT | CASAAGNTIYF
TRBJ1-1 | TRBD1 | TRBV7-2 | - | TGTGCCAGCAGCTTGACAGGGCGGGGGGACACTGAAGCTTTCTTT | CASSLTGRGDTEAFF
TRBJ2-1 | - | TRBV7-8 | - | TGTGCCAGCAGACTAACAGGGACCGCCTACAATGAGCAGTTCTTC | CASRLTGTAYNEQFF
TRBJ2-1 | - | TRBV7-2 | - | TGTGCCAGCGGGCTCCCACTCAGCAATGAGCAGTTCTTC | CASGLPLSNEQFF
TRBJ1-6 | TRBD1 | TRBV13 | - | TGTGCCAGCAGCACCGGGACAGTCCCATCCACCCTCCACTTT | CASSTGTVPSTLHF
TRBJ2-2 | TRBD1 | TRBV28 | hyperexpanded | TGTGCCAGCGTACCCCCAGGGGGCGCGAACACCGGGGAGCTGTTTTTT | CASVPPGGANTGELFF
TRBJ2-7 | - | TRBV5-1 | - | TGCGCCAGCAGCTTCCTGGGGAGCCCCTACGAGCAGTACTTC | CASSFLGSPYEQYF
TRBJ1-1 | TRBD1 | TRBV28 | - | TGTGCCAGCAGTTCCCCCCGGGACAGGGTTAGGACTGAAGCTTTCTTT | CASSSPRDRVRTEAFF
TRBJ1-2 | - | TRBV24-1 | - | TGTGCCACCAGTGATTCACCCAGGGGTGGCTACACCTTC | CATSDSPRGGYTF
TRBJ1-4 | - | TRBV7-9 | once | TGTGCCAGCAGCTTAGCTGCGGGCCTTAATGAAAAACTGTTTTTT | CASSLAAGLNEKLFF
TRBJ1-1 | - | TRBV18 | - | TGTGCCAGCTCACCACCAGGGGTTGGCACTGAAGCTTTCTTT | CASSPPGVGTEAFF
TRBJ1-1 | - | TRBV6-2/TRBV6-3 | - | TGTGCCAGCAGTTACACCAGTACTGAAGCTTTCTTT | CASSYTSTEAFF
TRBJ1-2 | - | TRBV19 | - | TGTGCCAGTAGTATTGTCCGGGGGGGTGTCTATGGCTACACCTTC | CASSIVRGGVYGYTF
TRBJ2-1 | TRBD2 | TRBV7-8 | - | TGTGCCAGCAGCTCCCCAGCGGGAGGATGGGGGAATGAGCAGTTCTTC | CASSSPAGGWGNEQFF